Following are 20 T cell receptor beta chains from one sample sequenced in a study of immune cell composition in non-small cell lung cancer. The normal lung sample lay at least 3 cm, and maximally far, from the tumour. Clones were read by immunoSEQ multiplex PCR, and TCRdb kept only the in-frame ones, dropping some. This table has thousands of clones, around 73% appearing once. Separately, the same data were catalogued under a study of CD4 T cells in lung cancer.

Specimen: non-adjacent lung tissue. These receptors all stem from a human donor with non-small cell lung cancer.

This chain uses TRBV15 with TRBJ1-2, with TRBD1 identical over 8 bases. The CDR3 has 17 amino acids. The V gene's germline CDR1 is LNHNV and CDR2 YYDKDF (reference sequence). V shed 0 bases, J shed 0 bases, and the junction held 6 bases outside the gene matches. The CDR3 sequence is CATSRENQGAANYGYTF. CDR3 bases: TGTGCCACCAGCAGAGAAAACCAGGGGGCAGCTAACTATGGCTACACCTTC. The full variable domain, in which reference TRBV15 and TRBJ1-2 provide the parts outside the CDR3, is DAMVIQNPRYQVTQFGKPVTLSCSQTLNHNVMYWYQQKSSQAPKLLFHYYDKDFNNEADTPDNFQSRRPNTSFCFLDIRSPGLGDTAMYLCATSRENQGAANYGYTFGSGTRLTVV.

V gene TRBV25-1 combines with J gene TRBJ2-5, with a possible D match to TRBD2 (6 bases). Germline assignment: CDR1 MGHDK and CDR2 SYGVNS. This CDR3 comprises 12 residues. Trimming removed 7 bases from V and 4 bases from J, with 10 bases in between. CDR3 amino acids: CASMRGGETQYF. The CDR3, as DNA: TGTGCCAGCATGCGGGGAGGAGAGACCCAGTACTTC.

The rearrangement links TRBV2 to TRBJ2-3; 8 nucleotides align to TRBD2. Per the germline V gene, CDR1 is SNHLY and CDR2 is FYNNEI. Unmatched junction bases numbered 13, after V lost 7 bases and J lost 4 bases. CDR3 length: 16 residues. Here the CDR3 DNA reads TGTGCCAGCACTCTCCGCTCCGGAGCGGGGGCAGATACGCAGTATTTT. Its protein is CASTLRSGAGADTQYF.

V is TRBV29-1 and J is TRBJ2-7; 8 bases align to TRBD1. J lost 5 bases, V lost 5 bases, and 8 bases had no gene match. Germline assignment: CDR1 SQVTM and CDR2 ANQGSEA. This CDR3 is built from 13 residues. The CDR3 region is CSVSGGRGDEQYF. The CDR3 DNA reads as TGCAGCGTTTCAGGGGGCCGAGGGGACGAGCAGTACTTC.

The rearrangement uses TRBV30 and TRBJ1-1; a possible D gene is TRBD1 (6 bases). The CDR3 extends over 15 amino acids. CDR1 is GTSNPN, CDR2 SVGIG, per germline (reference sequence). V lost 3 bases to trimming and J lost 0 bases, with 14 bases between them. As DNA, the CDR3 is TGTGCCTGGAGCGGGGGGGCTGCCATGAACACTGAAGCTTTCTTT. The encoded protein is CAWSGGAAMNTEAFF.

The rearrangement joins TRBV7-3 to TRBJ2-5; 10 bases agree with TRBD1. The germline V gene encodes CDR1 SGHTA and CDR2 FQGTGA. This CDR3 contains 16 residues. V was pared by 1 base and J by 2 bases, with 4 bases of the junction left unmatched. The DNA for the CDR3 is TGTGCCAGCAGCTTAATGGGACAGGGGATTCAAGAGACCCAGTACTTC. It specifies CASSLMGQGIQETQYF.

This clone was detected a few times. The gene calls are TRBV7-2 and TRBJ1-1; 7 bases align to TRBD1. Losses at the gene ends were 3 bases for V and 11 bases for J; bases not matched to a gene: 6. Germline CDR1 SGHTA, CDR2 FQGNSA. The CDR3 extends over 12 amino acids. The CDR3 loop is CASSFDREVAFF. The CDR3 DNA reads TGTGCCAGCAGCTTCGACAGGGAGGTGGCTTTCTTT.

A single count supports this clone. This chain joins TRBV6-9 and TRBJ2-7; tentatively, D is TRBD2 (6 bases). Germline V CDR1 and CDR2: MNHGY, SVAAGI. The CDR3 contains 15 residues. The germline V and J ends were trimmed by 3 bases and 0 bases, with 12 bases remaining between them. CDR3 amino acids: CASSYGLPRSYEQYF. The CDR3 region has the DNA TGTGCCAGCAGTTACGGACTACCTCGCTCCTACGAGCAGTACTTC.

CDR3 sequence (DNA): TGTGCCAGCAGGGCTGAATATGGCTACACCTTC. This encodes CASRAEYGYTF. The chain uses TRBV28 and TRBJ1-2; D ambiguous. The CDR3 length is 11 residues. The V end lost 6 bases, the J end lost 5 bases, and 7 bases lay between the germline ends. Germline-derived CDR1 and CDR2 are MDHEN and SYDVKM.

This chain joins TRBV5-1 and TRBJ2-7, with 9 bases that match TRBD1. CDR3 length equals 14 residues. In germline, CDR1 is SGHRS, CDR2 YFSETQ. The junction had 3 bases not matched to a gene; V was cut back by 2 bases and J by 3 bases. CDR3 in amino acids: CASSLKDRGYEQYF. The CDR3 bases are TGCGCCAGCAGCTTAAAGGACAGGGGCTACGAGCAGTACTTC.

This rearrangement joins TRBV18 to TRBJ2-1; 9 bases align to TRBD2. The V gene's germline CDR1 is KGHSH and CDR2 LQKENI. This CDR3 region has 17 residues. The V gene end was trimmed by 3 bases and the J gene end by 10 bases; junction bases not matched to a gene: 16. The CDR3 DNA sequence: TGTGCCAGCTCACCGACTCTAGCTGCGGGGGGGCGTGGAGAGCAGTTCTTC. It encodes CASSPTLAAGGRGEQFF.

The J gene is TRBJ1-1, the V gene TRBV29-1; 8 bases line up with TRBD1. V was clipped by 4 bases and J by 1 base; unmatched bases: 8. Germline V CDR1 and CDR2: SQVTM, ANQGSEA. The CDR3 contains 15 residues. This chain's CDR3 is CSVGARTGPNTEAFF. The CDR3 DNA is TGCAGCGTTGGGGCGAGGACAGGGCCGAACACTGAAGCTTTCTTT.

This chain's CDR3 is CASRRGDITDTQYF. CDR3 coding DNA: TGTGCCAGCAGGCGGGGGGACATCACAGATACGCAGTATTTT. The chain couples TRBV6-6 to TRBJ2-3; 8 bases align to TRBD2. Trimming took 6 bases from V and 2 from J; bases not matched to a gene: 4. Germline assignment: CDR1 MNHNY and CDR2 SVGAGI (reference sequence). The CDR3 covers 14 residues.

This clone is large within its sample. This chain joins TRBV6-5 and TRBJ1-5; 7 bases match TRBD1. Germline CDR1 and CDR2: MNHEY and SVGAGI. The V and J ends lost 6 bases and 4 bases, in that order; junction bases with no gene match: 6. This CDR3 has 14 amino acids. The CDR3 sequence: CASRYRGDNQPQHF. In DNA form, the CDR3 reads TGTGCCAGCAGATACAGGGGTGATAATCAGCCCCAGCATTTT.

J is TRBJ2-5 and V is TRBV7-2; no definite D call. CDR1 and CDR2 (germline): SGHTA, FQGNSA. The V gene lost 5 bases and the J gene lost 3 bases, with 7 bases spanning the gap. This CDR3 contains 12 residues. The CDR3, as DNA: TGTGCCAGCAGCGTCGGAGAAGAGACCCAGTACTTC. Translating it yields CASSVGEETQYF.

The chain carries TRBV27 and TRBJ2-2, with 8 positions matching TRBD1. Germline trimming cut 3 bases from V and 4 bases from J; bases unmatched to any gene: 4. The CDR3 totals 15 residues. The germline V gene encodes CDR1 MNHEY and CDR2 SMNVEV (reference sequence). CDR3 DNA sequence: TGTGCCAGCAGTTTCGGGGACAGGTTCACCGGGGAGCTGTTTTTT. Protein sequence: CASSFGDRFTGELFF.

In this sample, this clone turned up once. The rearrangement links TRBV18 to TRBJ2-1, with a possible D match to TRBD2 (6 bases). The CDR3 spans 14 residues. Germline assignment: CDR1 KGHSH and CDR2 LQKENI. V lost 7 bases, J lost 10 bases, and 20 bases lay in between. The CDR3 DNA follows: TGTGCCAGCTTCAACCCGGGACTGGCTGGGGAGCAGTTCTTC. Translating it yields CASFNPGLAGEQFF.

The CDR3 nucleotides read TGCGCCAGCAGCTTGGATTTTCAGGGGCCGGAAAACATTCAGTACTTC. Translated: CASSLDFQGPENIQYF. The chain recombines TRBV5-1 with TRBJ2-4, with D perhaps TRBD1 (6 bases). Germline V CDR1 and CDR2: SGHRS, YFSETQ. The CDR3 extends over 16 amino acids. V lost 0 bases and J lost 5, with 15 bases in between.

The rearrangement joins TRBV10-3 to TRBJ2-1; weak D call: TRBD1 (6 bases). CDR1 and CDR2 (germline): ENHRY, SYGVKD. V dropped 4 bases and J dropped 8 bases, with 15 bases sitting between them. The CDR3 sequence is 14 residues long. In DNA, the CDR3 is TGTGCCATCAGTGGCACAGGGTCCGGCTATGAGCAGTTCTTC. Translating it yields CAISGTGSGYEQFF.

The genes are TRBV6-6 and TRBJ1-6; the match to TRBD1 covers 8 bases. The CDR3 spans 16 residues. CDR1 is MNHNY, CDR2 SVGAGI, per germline (reference sequence). The V and J ends lost 5 bases and 7 bases, in that order; junction bases with no gene match: 10. CDR3: CASSAPGQGENSPLHF. The CDR3 DNA reads TGTGCCAGCAGTGCACCCGGACAGGGTGAGAATTCACCCCTCCACTTT.